The 23 T cell receptor beta chains below come from one sample, sequenced in a study of T cell responses to AZD1222 COVID-19 vaccine. Assay: immunoSEQ multiplex PCR; the TCRdb copy retains only in-frame clones and omits some. Among approximately 170,000 clones listed, around 93% were seen once. The input for sequencing was peripheral blood, taken on day 0 of AZD1222 vaccination. The receptors stem from an adult in good health.

This chain joins TRBV5-1 and TRBJ2-3; TRBD2 matches at 8 bases. In germline, CDR1 is SGHRS, CDR2 YFSETQ. With V trimmed by 0 bases and J by 3 bases, 15 bases remained unmatched. The CDR3 covers 19 residues. In nucleotides, the CDR3 is TGCGCCAGCAGCTTGGTGGCAGGGCGAGGCGGGAGGATAACAGATACGCAGTATTTT. It translates to CASSLVAGRGGRITDTQYF.

This clone was observed a single time. The V and J genes are TRBV28 and TRBJ1-1, with 9 bases matching TRBD1. Germline V gene data show CDR1 as MDHEN and CDR2 as SYDVKM. V shed 1 base and J 5 bases; nucleotides not matched to a gene: 5. This CDR3 contains 15 residues. CDR3 in DNA: TGTGCCAGCAGTTTATTGGACAGGGGAGGGACTGAAGCTTTCTTT. Protein product: CASSLLDRGGTEAFF. The variable domain in full, completed from reference TRBV28 and TRBJ1-1, reads DVKVTQSSRYLVKRTGEKVFLECVQDMDHENMFWYRQDPGLGLRLIYFSYDVKMKEKGDIPEGYSVSREKKERFSLILESASTNQTSMYLCASSLLDRGGTEAFFGQGTRLTVV.

The chain employs TRBV18 and TRBJ1-2; 7 bases line up with TRBD1. Losses at the gene ends were 0 bases for V and 4 bases for J; bases not matched to a gene: 2. The germline V gene has CDR1 KGHSH and CDR2 LQKENI. This CDR3 spans 14 amino acids. CDR3 bases: TGTGCCAGCTCACCACCGGGACAGACCTATGGCTACACCTTC. This codes for CASSPPGQTYGYTF.

The V and J genes are TRBV28 and TRBJ2-7, with D uncertain. Per germline, CDR1 MDHEN and CDR2 SYDVKM. Trimming left V 4 bases short and J 4 bases short, with 20 bases between. The length of the CDR3 is 16 residues. Here the CDR3 reads CASSSFDPGSLYEQYF. The CDR3 coding sequence is TGTGCCAGCAGTTCCTTTGACCCGGGTTCCCTGTACGAGCAGTACTTC.

This clone was detected once. The V and J genes are TRBV29-1 and TRBJ2-7; no clear D. This CDR3 has 14 residues. Trimming stripped 4 bases from V and 1 base from J, with 14 bases between. The germline V gene has CDR1 SQVTM and CDR2 ANQGSEA. This CDR3 reads CSVVRGLGSYEQYF. The CDR3 nucleotides are TGCAGCGTTGTTCGAGGATTGGGTTCCTACGAGCAGTACTTC.

The CDR3 bases are TGTGCCAGCTCACCGAGCCCTCCGGGGGTTGAGCAGTTCTTC. Translation: CASSPSPPGVEQFF. The J gene is TRBJ2-1, the V gene TRBV18; D might be TRBD2 (6 bases). The CDR3 consists of 14 residues. V was cut by 3 bases and J by 9 bases, with 15 bases left in between. Per germline, CDR1 KGHSH and CDR2 LQKENI.

The rearrangement links TRBV7-9 to TRBJ2-1; 11 bases align to TRBD2. This CDR3 region has 15 residues. V shed 0 bases, J shed 6 bases, and the junction held 1 base outside the gene matches. The germline CDR1 and CDR2 sequences are SEHNR and FQNEAQ (reference sequence). CDR3 sequence (DNA): TGTGCCAGCAGCTTAGCACTAGCGGGAGTCAATGAGCAGTTCTTC. This gives the protein CASSLALAGVNEQFF.

The gene calls are TRBV7-2 and TRBJ2-7; tentative D call: TRBD2 (6 bases). Trimming shortened V by 1 base and J by 5 bases, and 12 bases separated the two germline ends. Germline-derived CDR1 and CDR2 are SGHTA and FQGNSA. The CDR3 has 14 residues. In DNA, the CDR3 is TGTGCCAGCAGCTTAGACGCGGGGAGTGACGAGCAGTACTTC. It is translated as CASSLDAGSDEQYF.

The gene calls are TRBV19 and TRBJ2-2; 10 bases fit TRBD2. Germline CDR1 and CDR2: LNHDA and SQIVND (reference sequence). The CDR3 runs to 16 residues. With 2 bases clipped from V and 6 bases from J, the junction kept 6 bases outside the gene matches. The CDR3 region is CASSIPSGRVAGELFF. The CDR3 coding sequence is TGTGCCAGTAGTATACCTAGCGGGAGAGTGGCCGGGGAGCTGTTTTTT.

The rearrangement links TRBV5-1 to TRBJ1-1, with 8 bases fitting TRBD1. CDR3 length: 15 residues. Germline lookup yields CDR1 SGHRS and CDR2 YFSETQ. The V gene end was trimmed by 2 bases and the J gene end by 5 bases; junction bases not matched to a gene: 8. The DNA for the CDR3 is TGCGCCAGCAGCTTACTGCAGGGGGCGCAAACTGAAGCTTTCTTT. Its translation: CASSLLQGAQTEAFF.

V is TRBV6-1 and J is TRBJ2-7; D call uncertain. Germline loops: CDR1 MNHNS, CDR2 SASEGT. Deletions cut 3 bases from V and 2 bases from J, with 5 bases between. There are 12 residues in the CDR3. The DNA for the CDR3 is TGTGCCAGCAGTGAGCTTACCTACGAGCAGTACTTC. Its protein product is CASSELTYEQYF.

The chain combines TRBV28 with TRBJ1-1; D may be TRBD1 (6 bases). Germline values: CDR1 MDHEN, CDR2 SYDVKM. Trimming removed 6 bases from V and 7 bases from J, with 9 bases in between. The CDR3 contains 11 residues. This CDR3 reads CASSRGVEAFF. The DNA of the CDR3 is TGTGCCAGCAGCAGGGGTGTTGAAGCTTTCTTT.

This CDR3 reads CAWITTRTGGYGYTF. The CDR3, as DNA: TGTGCCTGGATTACTACTAGGACAGGAGGCTATGGCTACACCTTC. V gene TRBV30 combines with J gene TRBJ1-2; 7 nucleotides align to TRBD1. Germline values: CDR1 GTSNPN, CDR2 SVGIG (reference sequence). V trimming: 4 bases; J trimming: 4 bases; junction bases outside the gene matches: 12. The CDR3 is made up of 15 amino acids.

The chain carries TRBV30 and TRBJ1-4, with D unresolved. Per the germline V gene, CDR1 is GTSNPN and CDR2 is SVGIG (reference sequence). The CDR3 contains 14 residues. V was shortened by 4 bases and J by 6 bases, with 15 bases between the two germline ends. The CDR3: CAWNPDLRHEKLFF. For the CDR3, the DNA is TGTGCCTGGAACCCGGACCTTCGGCATGAAAAACTGTTTTTT.

The chain recombines TRBV7-2 with TRBJ1-3, with D tentatively TRBD1 (6 bases). V lost 5 bases to trimming and J lost 2 bases, with 16 bases between them. Germline CDR1 is SGHTA and CDR2 is FQGNSA. CDR3 length: 16 amino acids. The CDR3: CASSTKPGVTGNTIYF. The CDR3 DNA reads as TGTGCCAGCAGCACAAAACCAGGGGTCACTGGAAACACCATATATTTT.

This chain joins TRBV10-3 and TRBJ1-5; TRBD1 aligns across 8 bases. The junction had 4 bases not matched to a gene; V was cut back by 7 bases and J by 5 bases. Looked up from germline, CDR1 is ENHRY and CDR2 is SYGVKD. The CDR3 contains 13 residues. The CDR3 DNA follows: TGTGCCATCACGGACAGGGAGGATCAGCCCCAGCATTTT. Translation: CAITDREDQPQHF.

This chain uses TRBV28 with TRBJ1-3; tentatively, D is TRBD1 (5 bases). This CDR3 has 15 amino acids. Looked up from germline, CDR1 is MDHEN and CDR2 is SYDVKM. V was pared by 6 bases and J by 0 bases, with 12 bases between. The CDR3 sequence is CASRPGTVSGNTIYF. The DNA for the CDR3 is TGTGCCAGCAGGCCCGGGACCGTCTCTGGAAACACCATATATTTT.

This chain links TRBV11-3 with TRBJ2-3; D is uncertain. The CDR3 is made up of 14 amino acids. CDR1 is SGHNT, CDR2 YENEEA, per germline. V lost 5 bases and J lost 6, with 15 bases in between. The CDR3 reads CASSPGLETDTQYF. The CDR3 nucleotides are TGTGCCAGCAGCCCGGGCCTAGAGACGGATACGCAGTATTTT.

This clone was found once. V gene TRBV5-5 combines with J gene TRBJ1-1; possibly TRBD1 for D (6 bases). The V end was cut by 1 base, the J end by 4 bases, with 17 bases between. This CDR3 comprises 16 residues. Germline CDR1 reads SGHKS; CDR2 reads YYEKEE (reference sequence). The CDR3 reads CASSLLAVRGRTEAFF. CDR3 nucleotides: TGTGCCAGCAGCTTGCTGGCGGTGCGGGGGCGCACTGAAGCTTTCTTT. The full variable domain, its missing parts supplied by reference TRBV5-5 and TRBJ1-1, is DAGVTQSPTHLIKTRGQQVTLRCSPISGHKSVSWYQQVLGQGPQFIFQYYEKEERGRGNFPDRFSARQFPNYSSELNVNALLLGDSALYLCASSLLAVRGRTEAFFGQGTRLTVV.

The chain carries TRBV4-1 and TRBJ2-2; TRBD1 aligns across 7 bases. Germline trimming cut 2 bases from V and 0 bases from J; bases unmatched to any gene: 6. Germline CDR1 MGHRA, CDR2 YSYEKL. The CDR3 consists of 17 residues. In DNA form, the CDR3 reads TGCGCCAGCAGCCAACCCCGGACAGGCCCGAACACCGGGGAGCTGTTTTTT. This sequence encodes CASSQPRTGPNTGELFF.

This chain uses TRBV5-1 with TRBJ1-2; D perhaps matches TRBD1 (6 bases). From germline, CDR1 is SGHRS and CDR2 YFSETQ. V dropped 1 base and J dropped 4 bases, with 17 bases sitting between them. The CDR3 totals 16 residues. The DNA for the CDR3 is TGCGCCAGCAGCTTGATAATCGGGGGCCCTTCCTATGGCTACACCTTC. It yields the protein CASSLIIGGPSYGYTF.

The rearrangement joins TRBV24-1 to TRBJ1-2, with unresolved D. This CDR3 is built from 14 residues. V dropped 3 bases and J dropped 1 base, with 8 bases sitting between them. Germline lookup yields CDR1 KGHDR and CDR2 SFDVKD. CDR3 in DNA: TGTGCCACCAGTGATGGACGGGGTAACTATGGCTACACCTTC. Translating it yields CATSDGRGNYGYTF.

The gene calls are TRBV24-1 and TRBJ2-1; TRBD1 matches at 7 bases. After removal of 3 bases from V and 4 bases from J, the junction contained 5 bases not matched to a gene. CDR1 and CDR2 from the germline V gene are KGHDR and SFDVKD. The CDR3 sequence is 15 residues long. DNA of the CDR3: TGTGCCACCAGTGATCCGGGACAGTCTTACAATGAGCAGTTCTTC. As protein: CATSDPGQSYNEQFF.